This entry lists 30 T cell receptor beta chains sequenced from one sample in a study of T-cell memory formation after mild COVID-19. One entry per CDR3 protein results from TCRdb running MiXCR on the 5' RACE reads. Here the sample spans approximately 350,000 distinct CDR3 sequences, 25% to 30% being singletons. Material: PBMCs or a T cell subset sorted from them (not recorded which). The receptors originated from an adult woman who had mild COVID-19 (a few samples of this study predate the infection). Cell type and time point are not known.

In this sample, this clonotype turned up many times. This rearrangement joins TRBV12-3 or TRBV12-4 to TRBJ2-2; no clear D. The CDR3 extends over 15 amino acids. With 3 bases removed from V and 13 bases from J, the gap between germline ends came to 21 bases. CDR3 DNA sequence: TGTGCCAGCAGTTTGAACCACCCGGCCGTGTTGGGGCTGTTTTTT. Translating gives CASSLNHPAVLGLFF.

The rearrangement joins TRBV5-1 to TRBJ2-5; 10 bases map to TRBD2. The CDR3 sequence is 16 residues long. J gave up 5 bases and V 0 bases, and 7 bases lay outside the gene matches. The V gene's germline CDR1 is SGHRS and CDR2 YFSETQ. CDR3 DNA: TGCGCCAGCAGCTTGGACCCTAGCGGGGGTGGCGAGACCCAGTACTTC. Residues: CASSLDPSGGGETQYF. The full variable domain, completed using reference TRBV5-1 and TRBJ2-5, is KAGVTQTPRYLIKTRGQQVTLSCSPISGHRSVSWYQQTPGQGLQFLFEYFSETQRNKGNFPGRFSGRQFSNSRSEMNVSTLELGDSALYLCASSLDPSGGGETQYFGPGTRLLVL.

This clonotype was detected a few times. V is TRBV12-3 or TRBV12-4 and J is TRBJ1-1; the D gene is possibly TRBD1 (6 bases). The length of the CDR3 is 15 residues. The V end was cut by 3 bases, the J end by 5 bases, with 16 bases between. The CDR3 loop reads CASSFWGAPGTEAFF. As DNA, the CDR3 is TGTGCCAGCAGTTTCTGGGGGGCTCCGGGGACTGAAGCTTTCTTT.

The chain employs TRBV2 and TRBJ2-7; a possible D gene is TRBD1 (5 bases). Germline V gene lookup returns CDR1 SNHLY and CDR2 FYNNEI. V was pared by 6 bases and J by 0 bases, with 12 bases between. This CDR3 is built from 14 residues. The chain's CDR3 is CASRGGQGSYEQYF. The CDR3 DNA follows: TGTGCCAGCAGGGGCGGCCAGGGCTCCTACGAGCAGTACTTC.

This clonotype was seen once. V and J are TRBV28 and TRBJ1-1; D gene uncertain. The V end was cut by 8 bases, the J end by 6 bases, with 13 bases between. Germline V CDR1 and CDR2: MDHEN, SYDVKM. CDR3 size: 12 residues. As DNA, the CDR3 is TGTGCCAGCCAGGAGGGAATTTCTGAAGCTTTCTTT. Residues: CASQEGISEAFF.

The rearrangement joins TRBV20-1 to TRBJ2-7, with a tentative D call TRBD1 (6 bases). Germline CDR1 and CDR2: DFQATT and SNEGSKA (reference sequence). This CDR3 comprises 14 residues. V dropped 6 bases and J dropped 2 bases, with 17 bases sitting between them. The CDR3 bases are TGCAGTGCCCCTGAAGGGACAACAACCTACGAGCAGTACTTC. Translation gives CSAPEGTTTYEQYF.

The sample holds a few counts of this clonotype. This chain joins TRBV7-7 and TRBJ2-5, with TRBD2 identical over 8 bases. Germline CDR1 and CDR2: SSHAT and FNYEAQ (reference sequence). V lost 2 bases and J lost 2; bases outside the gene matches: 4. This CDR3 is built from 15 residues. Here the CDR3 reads CASSLYGGDQETQYF. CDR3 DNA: TGTGCCAGCAGCTTATACGGGGGGGATCAAGAGACCCAGTACTTC.

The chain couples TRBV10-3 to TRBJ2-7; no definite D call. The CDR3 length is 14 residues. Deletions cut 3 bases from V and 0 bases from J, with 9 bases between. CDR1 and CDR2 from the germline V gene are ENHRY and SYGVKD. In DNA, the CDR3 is TGTGCCATCAGTGACGGCAGGCACTCCTACGAGCAGTACTTC. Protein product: CAISDGRHSYEQYF.

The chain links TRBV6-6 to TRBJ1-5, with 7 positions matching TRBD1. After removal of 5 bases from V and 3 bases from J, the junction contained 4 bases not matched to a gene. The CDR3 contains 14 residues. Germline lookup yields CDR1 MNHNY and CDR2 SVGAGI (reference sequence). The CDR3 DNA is TGTGCCAGCAGTCAGGGGGTCCCCAATCAGCCCCAGCATTTT. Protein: CASSQGVPNQPQHF.

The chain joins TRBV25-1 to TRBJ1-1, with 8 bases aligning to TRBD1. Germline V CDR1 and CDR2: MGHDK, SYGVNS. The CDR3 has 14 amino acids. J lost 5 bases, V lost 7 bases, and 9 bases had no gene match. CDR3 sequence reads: CASTPTTGETEAFF. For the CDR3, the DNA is TGTGCCAGCACCCCTACGACAGGGGAGACTGAAGCTTTCTTT.

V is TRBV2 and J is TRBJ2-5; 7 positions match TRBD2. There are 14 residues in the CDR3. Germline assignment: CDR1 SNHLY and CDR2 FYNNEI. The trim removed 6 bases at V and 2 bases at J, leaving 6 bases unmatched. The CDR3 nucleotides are TGTGCCAGCAGGGATGGGCGGGGGCAAGAGACCCAGTACTTC. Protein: CASRDGRGQETQYF. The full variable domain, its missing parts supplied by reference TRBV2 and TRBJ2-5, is EPEVTQTPSHQVTQMGQEVILRCVPISNHLYFYWYRQILGQKVEFLVSFYNNEISEKSEIFDDQFSVERPDGSNFTLKIRSTKLEDSAMYFCASRDGRGQETQYFGPGTRLLVL.

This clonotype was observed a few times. The CDR3 DNA sequence: TGTGCCAGCAGTCCGGACCGCCCCGGCTGGGCTTTCTTT. It encodes CASSPDRPGWAFF. The J gene is TRBJ1-1, the V gene TRBV6-6; D gene ambiguous. Germline lookup yields CDR1 MNHNY and CDR2 SVGAGI (reference sequence). The CDR3 has 13 residues. The V and J ends lost 5 bases and 11 bases respectively, with 18 bases between them.

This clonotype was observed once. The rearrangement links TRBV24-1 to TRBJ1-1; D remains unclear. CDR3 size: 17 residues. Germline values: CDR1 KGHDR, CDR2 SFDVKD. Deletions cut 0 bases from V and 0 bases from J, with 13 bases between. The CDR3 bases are TGTGCCACCAGTGATTTGGACCTCGAGCGGTTGAACACTGAAGCTTTCTTT. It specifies CATSDLDLERLNTEAFF.

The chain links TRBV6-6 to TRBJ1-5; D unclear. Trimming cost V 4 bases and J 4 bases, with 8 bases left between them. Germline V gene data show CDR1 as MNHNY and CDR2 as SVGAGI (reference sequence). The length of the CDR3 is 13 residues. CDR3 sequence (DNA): TGTGCCAGCAGTTTCCCATTGAATCAGCCCCAGCATTTT. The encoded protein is CASSFPLNQPQHF.

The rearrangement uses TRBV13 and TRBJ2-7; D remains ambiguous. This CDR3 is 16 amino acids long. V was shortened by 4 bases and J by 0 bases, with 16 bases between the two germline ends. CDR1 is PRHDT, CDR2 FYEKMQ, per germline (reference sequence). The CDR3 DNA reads TGTGCCAGCAGCTCGCCGCGACAAACCCTCTCCTACGAGCAGTACTTC. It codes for CASSSPRQTLSYEQYF.

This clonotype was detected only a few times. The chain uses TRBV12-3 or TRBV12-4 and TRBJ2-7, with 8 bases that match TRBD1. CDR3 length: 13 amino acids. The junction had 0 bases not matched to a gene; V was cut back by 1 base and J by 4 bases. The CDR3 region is CASSLGDRYEQYF. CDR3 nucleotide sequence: TGTGCCAGCAGTTTAGGGGACAGGTACGAGCAGTACTTC.

The CDR3, as DNA: TGCGCCAGCAGCCCAGGGACCGCTCTTAGCCAGTACTTC. Residues: CASSPGTALSQYF. The V and J genes are TRBV23-1 and TRBJ2-5; either TRBD1 or TRBD2 may supply D (5 bases each). TRBV23-1 is flagged as an ORF with uncertain function. CDR3 size: 13 residues. Between the trimmed V and J ends, which lost 6 bases and 10 bases, there was a span of 18 bases.

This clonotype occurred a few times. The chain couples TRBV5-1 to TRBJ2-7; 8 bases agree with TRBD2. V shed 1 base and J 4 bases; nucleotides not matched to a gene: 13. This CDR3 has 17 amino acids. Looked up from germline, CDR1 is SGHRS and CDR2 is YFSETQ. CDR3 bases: TGCGCCAGCAGCTTGTGGGGACTAGAGGCAGAAAAATACGAGCAGTACTTC. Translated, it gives CASSLWGLEAEKYEQYF.

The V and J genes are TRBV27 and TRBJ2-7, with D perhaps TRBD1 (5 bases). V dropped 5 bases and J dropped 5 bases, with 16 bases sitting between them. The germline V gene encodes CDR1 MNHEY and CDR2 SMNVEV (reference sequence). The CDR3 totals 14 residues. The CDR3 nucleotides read TGTGCCAGCAGTAAACAGGTTAAAGTCGACGAGCAGTACTTC. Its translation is CASSKQVKVDEQYF.

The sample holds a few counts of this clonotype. CDR3 loop: CASSHIRRTGYEQYF. For the CDR3, the DNA is TGTGCCAGCAGTCATATACGGAGGACAGGCTACGAGCAGTACTTC. The rearrangement links TRBV12-3 or TRBV12-4 to TRBJ2-7, with 7 bases fitting TRBD1. V was clipped by 5 bases and J by 3 bases; unmatched bases: 10. The CDR3 length is 15 residues.

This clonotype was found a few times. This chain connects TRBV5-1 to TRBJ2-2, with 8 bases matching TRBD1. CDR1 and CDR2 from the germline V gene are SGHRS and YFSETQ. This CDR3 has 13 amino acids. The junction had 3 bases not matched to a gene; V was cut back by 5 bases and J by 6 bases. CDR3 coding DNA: TGCGCCAGCAGGGACAGGGAAGCCGGGGAGCTGTTTTTT. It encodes CASRDREAGELFF.

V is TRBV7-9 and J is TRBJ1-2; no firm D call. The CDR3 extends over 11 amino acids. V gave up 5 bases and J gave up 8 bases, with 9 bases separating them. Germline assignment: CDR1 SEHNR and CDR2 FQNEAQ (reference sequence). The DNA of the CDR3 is TGTGCCAGCAGCCGCTTCGCGGGCTACACCTTC. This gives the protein CASSRFAGYTF.

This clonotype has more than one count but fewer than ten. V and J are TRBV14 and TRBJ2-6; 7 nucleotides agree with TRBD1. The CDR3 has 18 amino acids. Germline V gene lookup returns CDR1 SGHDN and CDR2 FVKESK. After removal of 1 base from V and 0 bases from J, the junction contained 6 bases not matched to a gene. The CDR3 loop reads CASSQGVGQSSGANVLTF. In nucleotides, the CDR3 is TGTGCCAGCAGCCAAGGGGTGGGACAGTCCTCTGGGGCCAACGTCCTGACTTTC.

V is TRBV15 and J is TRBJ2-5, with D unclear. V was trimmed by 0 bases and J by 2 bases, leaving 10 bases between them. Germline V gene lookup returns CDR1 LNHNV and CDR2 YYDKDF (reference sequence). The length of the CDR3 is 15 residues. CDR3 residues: CATSRDHWGQETQYF. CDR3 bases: TGTGCCACCAGCAGAGATCACTGGGGTCAAGAGACCCAGTACTTC.

The CDR3 reads CASSDNLEGAVTYGYTF. The CDR3 DNA reads as TGTGCCAGCAGTGATAATCTCGAGGGCGCCGTGACCTATGGCTACACCTTC. The rearrangement uses TRBV2 and TRBJ1-2, with unresolved D. The germline CDR1 and CDR2 sequences are SNHLY and FYNNEI. The CDR3 runs to 17 residues. V lost 3 bases to trimming and J lost 4 bases, with 21 bases between them.

CDR3 nucleotide sequence: TGTGCCACCAGCAGAGATCCGGGACAGGGGGCAGATACGCAGTATTTT. Amino acid sequence: CATSRDPGQGADTQYF. The chain uses TRBV15 and TRBJ2-3; TRBD1 matches at 11 bases. Germline values: CDR1 LNHNV, CDR2 YYDKDF (reference sequence). V lost 0 bases, J lost 4 bases, and 3 bases stayed unmatched. This CDR3 has 16 residues.

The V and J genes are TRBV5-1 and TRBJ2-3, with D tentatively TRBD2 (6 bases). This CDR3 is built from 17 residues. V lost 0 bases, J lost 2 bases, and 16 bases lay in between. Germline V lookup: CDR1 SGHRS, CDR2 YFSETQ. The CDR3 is CASSLGWLAFLTDTQYF. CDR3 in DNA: TGCGCCAGCAGCTTGGGGTGGCTAGCGTTTCTCACAGATACGCAGTATTTT.

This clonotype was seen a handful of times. The CDR3 spells CASSLDSGGVTYEQYF. The CDR3 bases are TGTGCCAGCAGCCTGGACTCGGGGGGTGTGACCTACGAGCAGTACTTC. This chain uses TRBV5-4 with TRBJ2-7; 7 bases agree with TRBD2. With 4 bases clipped from V and 2 bases from J, the junction kept 12 bases outside the gene matches. In germline, CDR1 is SGHNT, CDR2 YYREEE (reference sequence). The CDR3 totals 16 residues.

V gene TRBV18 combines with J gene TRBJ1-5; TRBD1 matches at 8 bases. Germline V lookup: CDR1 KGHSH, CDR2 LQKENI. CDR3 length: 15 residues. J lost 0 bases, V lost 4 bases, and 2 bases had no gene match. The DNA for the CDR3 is TGTGCCAGCTCACGGACAGGGAATAGCAATCAGCCCCAGCATTTT. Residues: CASSRTGNSNQPQHF.

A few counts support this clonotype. In DNA form, the CDR3 reads TGTGCCACCAGTGATTCGCTAGCGAGGGAGCAGTTCTTC. Residues: CATSDSLAREQFF. This sequence joins TRBV24-1 and TRBJ2-1; D possibly corresponds to TRBD2 (6 bases). CDR3 size: 13 residues. Trimming shortened V by 2 bases and J by 10 bases, and 11 bases separated the two germline ends. CDR1 and CDR2 from the germline V gene are KGHDR and SFDVKD.